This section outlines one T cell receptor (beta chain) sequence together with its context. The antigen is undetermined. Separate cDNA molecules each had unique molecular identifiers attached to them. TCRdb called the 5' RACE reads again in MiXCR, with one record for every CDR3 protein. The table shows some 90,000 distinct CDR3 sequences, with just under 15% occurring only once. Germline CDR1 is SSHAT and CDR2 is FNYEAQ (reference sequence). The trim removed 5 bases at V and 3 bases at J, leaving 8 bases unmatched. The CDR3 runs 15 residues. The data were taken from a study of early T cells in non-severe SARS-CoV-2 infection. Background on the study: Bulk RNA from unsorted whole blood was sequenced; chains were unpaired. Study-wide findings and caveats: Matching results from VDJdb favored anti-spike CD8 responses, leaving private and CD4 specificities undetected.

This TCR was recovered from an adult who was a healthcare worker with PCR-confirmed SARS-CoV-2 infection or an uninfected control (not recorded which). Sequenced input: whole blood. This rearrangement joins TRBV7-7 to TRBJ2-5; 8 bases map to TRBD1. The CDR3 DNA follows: TGTGCCAGCAGCCGAACAGGGGGGAATGAAGAGACCCAGTACTTC. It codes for CASSRTGGNEETQYF.